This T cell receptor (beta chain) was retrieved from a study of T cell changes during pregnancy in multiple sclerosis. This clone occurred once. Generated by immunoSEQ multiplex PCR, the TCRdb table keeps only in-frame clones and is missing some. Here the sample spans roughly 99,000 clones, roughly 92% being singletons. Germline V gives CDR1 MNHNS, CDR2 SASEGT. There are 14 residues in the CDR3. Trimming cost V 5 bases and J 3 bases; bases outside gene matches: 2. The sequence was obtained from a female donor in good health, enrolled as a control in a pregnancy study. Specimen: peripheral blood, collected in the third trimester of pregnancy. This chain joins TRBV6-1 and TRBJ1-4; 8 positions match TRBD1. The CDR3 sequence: CASSTGGANEKLFF. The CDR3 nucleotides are TGTGCCAGCAGTACAGGGGGAGCTAATGAAAAACTGTTTTTT.